Sequencing of this TCR beta chain was carried out in a study of T cell responses to AZD1222 COVID-19 vaccine. Sequenced by immunoSEQ multiplex PCR; TCRdb stores in-frame clones only, minus some. Of under 140,000 clones listed, 80% to 90% were seen once; the top ten hold about 16%. The V end lost 6 bases, the J end lost 0 bases, and 17 bases lay between the germline ends. The CDR3 covers 16 residues. Germline V gene data show CDR1 as KGHSH and CDR2 as LQKENI. This TCR was recovered from an adult who received the AZD1222 COVID-19 vaccine. Sequences were derived from peripheral blood, sampled 28 days after the second AZD1222 dose. V and J are TRBV18 and TRBJ1-1, with D tentatively TRBD1 (5 bases). In DNA form, the CDR3 reads TGTGCCAGCTCCTTCTCCGGGACGGACATGAACACTGAAGCTTTCTTT. This encodes CASSFSGTDMNTEAFF.